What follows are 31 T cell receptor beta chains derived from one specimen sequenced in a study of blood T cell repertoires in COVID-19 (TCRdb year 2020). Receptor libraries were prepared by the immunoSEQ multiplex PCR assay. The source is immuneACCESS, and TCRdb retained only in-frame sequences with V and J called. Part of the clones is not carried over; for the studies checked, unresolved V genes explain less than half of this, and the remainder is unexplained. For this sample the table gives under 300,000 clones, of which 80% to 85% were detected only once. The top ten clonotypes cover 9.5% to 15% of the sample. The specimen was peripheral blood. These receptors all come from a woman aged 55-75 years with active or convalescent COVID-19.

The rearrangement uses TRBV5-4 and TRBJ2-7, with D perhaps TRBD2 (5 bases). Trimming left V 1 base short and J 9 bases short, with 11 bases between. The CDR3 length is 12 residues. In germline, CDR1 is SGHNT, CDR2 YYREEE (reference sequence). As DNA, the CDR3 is TGTGCCAGCAGCTTGCTCGGGGAGAGGCAGTACTTC. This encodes CASSLLGERQYF.

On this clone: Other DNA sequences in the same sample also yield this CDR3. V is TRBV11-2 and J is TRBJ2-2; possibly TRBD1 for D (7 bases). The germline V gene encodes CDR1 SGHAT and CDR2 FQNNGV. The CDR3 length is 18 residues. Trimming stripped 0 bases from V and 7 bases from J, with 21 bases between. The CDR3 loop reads CASSLEGGGGGVRGELFF. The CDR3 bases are TGTGCCAGCAGCTTAGAAGGAGGAGGGGGCGGGGTGCGCGGGGAGCTGTTTTTT.

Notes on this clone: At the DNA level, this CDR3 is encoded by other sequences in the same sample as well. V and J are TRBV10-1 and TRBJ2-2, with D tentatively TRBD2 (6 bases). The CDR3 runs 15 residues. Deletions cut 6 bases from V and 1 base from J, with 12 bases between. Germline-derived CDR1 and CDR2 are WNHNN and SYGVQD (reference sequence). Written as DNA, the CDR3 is TGCGCCAGCAGCCCGGGCGGGGTGAACACCGGGGAGCTGTTTTTT. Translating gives CASSPGGVNTGELFF.

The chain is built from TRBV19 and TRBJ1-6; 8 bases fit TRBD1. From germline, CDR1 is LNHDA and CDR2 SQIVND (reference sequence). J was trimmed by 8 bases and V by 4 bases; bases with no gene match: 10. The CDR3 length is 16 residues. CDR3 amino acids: CASSNPSTGVDSPLHF. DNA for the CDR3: TGTGCCAGTAGTAACCCCTCGACAGGGGTGGATTCACCCCTCCACTTT.

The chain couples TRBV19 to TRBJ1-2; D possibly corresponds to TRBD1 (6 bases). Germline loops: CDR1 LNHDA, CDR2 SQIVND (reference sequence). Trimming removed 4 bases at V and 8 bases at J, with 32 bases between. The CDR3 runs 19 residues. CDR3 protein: CASSTILTPQRGTTYGYTF. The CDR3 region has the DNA TGTGCCAGTAGTACTATCCTTACCCCCCAAAGGGGGACGACTTACGGCTACACCTTC.

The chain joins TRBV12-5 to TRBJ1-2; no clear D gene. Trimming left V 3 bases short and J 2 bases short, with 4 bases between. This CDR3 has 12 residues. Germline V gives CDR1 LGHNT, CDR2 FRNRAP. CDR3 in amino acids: CASGLQNYGYTF. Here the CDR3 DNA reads TGTGCTAGTGGTTTACAGAACTATGGCTACACCTTC. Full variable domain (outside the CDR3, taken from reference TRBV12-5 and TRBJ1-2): DARVTQTPRHKVTEMGQEVTMRCQPILGHNTVFWYRQTMMQGLELLAYFRNRAPLDDSGMPKDRFSAEMPDATLATLKIQPSEPRDSAVYFCASGLQNYGYTFGSGTRLTVV.

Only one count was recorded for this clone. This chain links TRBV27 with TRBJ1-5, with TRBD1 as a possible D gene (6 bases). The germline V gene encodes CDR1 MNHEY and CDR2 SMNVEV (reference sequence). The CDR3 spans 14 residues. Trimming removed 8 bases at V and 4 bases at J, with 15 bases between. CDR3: CASQSRGKNQPQHF. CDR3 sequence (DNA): TGTGCCAGCCAAAGCAGGGGAAAGAATCAGCCCCAGCATTTT.

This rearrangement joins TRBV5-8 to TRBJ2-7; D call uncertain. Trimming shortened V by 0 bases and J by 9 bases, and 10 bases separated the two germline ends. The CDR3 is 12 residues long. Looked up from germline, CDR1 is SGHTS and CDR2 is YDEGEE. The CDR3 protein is CASSLVWAGQYF. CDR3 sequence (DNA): TGTGCCAGCAGCTTGGTCTGGGCAGGGCAGTACTTC.

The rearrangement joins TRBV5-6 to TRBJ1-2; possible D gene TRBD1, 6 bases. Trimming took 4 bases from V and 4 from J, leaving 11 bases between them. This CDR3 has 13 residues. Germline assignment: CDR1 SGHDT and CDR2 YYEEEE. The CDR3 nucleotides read TGTGCCAGCAGCGCTGACAGGTCCTATGGCTACACCTTC. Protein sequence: CASSADRSYGYTF.

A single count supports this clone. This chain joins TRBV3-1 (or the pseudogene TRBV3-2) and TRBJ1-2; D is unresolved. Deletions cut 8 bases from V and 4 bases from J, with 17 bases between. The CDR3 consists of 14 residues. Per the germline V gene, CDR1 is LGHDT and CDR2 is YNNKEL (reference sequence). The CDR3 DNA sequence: TGTGCCAGCTCCCGCGGGGAGGGCCTCTATGGCTACACCTTC. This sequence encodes CASSRGEGLYGYTF.

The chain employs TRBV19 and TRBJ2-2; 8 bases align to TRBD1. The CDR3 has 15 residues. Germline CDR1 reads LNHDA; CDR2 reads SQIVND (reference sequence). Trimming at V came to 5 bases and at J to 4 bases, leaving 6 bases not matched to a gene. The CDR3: CASSVDRAATGELFF. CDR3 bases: TGTGCCAGTAGTGTGGACAGGGCGGCCACCGGGGAGCTGTTTTTT.

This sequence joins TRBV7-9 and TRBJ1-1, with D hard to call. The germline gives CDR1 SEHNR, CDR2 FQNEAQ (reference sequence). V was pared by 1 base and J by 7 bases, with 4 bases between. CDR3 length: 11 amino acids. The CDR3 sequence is CASSLDSEAFF. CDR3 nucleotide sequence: TGTGCCAGCAGCTTAGACAGTGAAGCTTTCTTT.

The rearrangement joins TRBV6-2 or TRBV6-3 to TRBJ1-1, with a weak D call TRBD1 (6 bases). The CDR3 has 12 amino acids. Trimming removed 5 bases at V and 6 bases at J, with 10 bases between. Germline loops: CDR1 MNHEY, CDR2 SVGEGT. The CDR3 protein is CASSTGIPEAFF. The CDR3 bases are TGTGCCAGCAGTACAGGGATCCCTGAAGCTTTCTTT.

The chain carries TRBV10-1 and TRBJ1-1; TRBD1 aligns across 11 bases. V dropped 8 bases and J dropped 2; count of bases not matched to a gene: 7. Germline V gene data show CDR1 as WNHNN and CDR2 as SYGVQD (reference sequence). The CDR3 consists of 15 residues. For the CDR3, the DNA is TGCGCCAGCCTGCGGGACAGGGGGAGTAACACTGAAGCTTTCTTT. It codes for CASLRDRGSNTEAFF.

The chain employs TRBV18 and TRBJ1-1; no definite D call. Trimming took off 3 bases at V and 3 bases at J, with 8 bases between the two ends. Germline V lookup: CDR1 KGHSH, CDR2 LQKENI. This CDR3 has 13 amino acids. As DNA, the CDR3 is TGTGCCAGCTCACCCCCGAGCGACACTGAAGCTTTCTTT. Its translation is CASSPPSDTEAFF.

DNA of the CDR3: TGTGCCAGCAGCAAACTAGGCCTGGGGGCCCAAAACACCGGGGAGCTGTTTTTT. Translating gives CASSKLGLGAQNTGELFF. V usage is TRBV27 and J usage is TRBJ2-2; a weak D match, TRBD1 (6 bases). The length of the CDR3 is 18 residues. V gave up 6 bases and J gave up 2 bases, with 22 bases separating them. The V gene's germline CDR1 is MNHEY and CDR2 SMNVEV (reference sequence).

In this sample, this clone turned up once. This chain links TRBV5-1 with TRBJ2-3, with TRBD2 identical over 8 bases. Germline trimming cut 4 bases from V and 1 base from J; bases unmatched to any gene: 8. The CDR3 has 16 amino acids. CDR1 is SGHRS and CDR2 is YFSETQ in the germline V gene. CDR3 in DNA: TGCGCCAGCAGCATCACCGGGACTAGGGGCACAGATACGCAGTATTTT. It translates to CASSITGTRGTDTQYF.

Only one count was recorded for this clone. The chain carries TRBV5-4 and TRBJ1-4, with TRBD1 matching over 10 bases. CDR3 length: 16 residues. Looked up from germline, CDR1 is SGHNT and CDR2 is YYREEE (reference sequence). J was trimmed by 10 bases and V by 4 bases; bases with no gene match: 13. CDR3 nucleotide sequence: TGTGCCAGCAGCATTGGACAGGGGGAGATAGGAGGAAAACTGTTTTTT. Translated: CASSIGQGEIGGKLFF.

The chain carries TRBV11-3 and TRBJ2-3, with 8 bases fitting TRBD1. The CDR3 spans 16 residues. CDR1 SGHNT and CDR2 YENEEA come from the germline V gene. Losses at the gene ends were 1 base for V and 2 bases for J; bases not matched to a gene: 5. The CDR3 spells CASSLGDRGDTDTQYF. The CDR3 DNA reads TGTGCCAGCAGCTTAGGCGACAGGGGAGACACAGATACGCAGTATTTT.

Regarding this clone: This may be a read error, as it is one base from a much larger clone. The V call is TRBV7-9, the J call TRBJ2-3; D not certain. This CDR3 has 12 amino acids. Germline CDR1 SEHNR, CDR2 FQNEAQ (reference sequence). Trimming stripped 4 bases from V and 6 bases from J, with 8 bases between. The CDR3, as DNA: TGTGCCAGCAGCTCCGTCGGGGATACGCAGTATTTT. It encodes CASSSVGDTQYF.

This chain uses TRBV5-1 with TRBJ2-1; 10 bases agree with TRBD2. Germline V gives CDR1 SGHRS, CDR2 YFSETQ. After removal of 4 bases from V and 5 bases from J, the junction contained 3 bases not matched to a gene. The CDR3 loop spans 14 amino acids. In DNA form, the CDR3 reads TGCGCCAGCAGCACTAGCGGGGACAACAATGAGCAGTTCTTC. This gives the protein CASSTSGDNNEQFF.

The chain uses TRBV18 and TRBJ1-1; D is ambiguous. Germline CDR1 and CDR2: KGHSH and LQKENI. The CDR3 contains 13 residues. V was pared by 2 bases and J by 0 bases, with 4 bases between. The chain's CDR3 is CASSPYLNTEAFF. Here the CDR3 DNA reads TGTGCCAGCTCACCATACTTGAACACTGAAGCTTTCTTT. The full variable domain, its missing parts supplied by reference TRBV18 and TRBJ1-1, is NAGVMQNPRHLVRRRGQEARLRCSPMKGHSHVYWYRQLPEEGLKFMVYLQKENIIDESGMPKERFSAEFPKEGPSILRIQQVVRGDSAAYFCASSPYLNTEAFFGQGTRLTVV.

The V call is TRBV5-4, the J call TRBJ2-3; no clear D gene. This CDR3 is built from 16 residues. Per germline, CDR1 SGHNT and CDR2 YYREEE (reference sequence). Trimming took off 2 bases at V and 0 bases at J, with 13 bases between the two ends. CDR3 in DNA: TGTGCCAGCAGCTTTGGAGTAGCTGTTAGCACAGATACGCAGTATTTT. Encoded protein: CASSFGVAVSTDTQYF.

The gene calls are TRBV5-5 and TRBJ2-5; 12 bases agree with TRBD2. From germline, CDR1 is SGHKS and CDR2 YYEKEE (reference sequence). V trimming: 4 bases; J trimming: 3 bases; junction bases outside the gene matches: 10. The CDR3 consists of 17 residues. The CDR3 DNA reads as TGTGCCAGCAGCGCAGCTAGCGGGGGGGGATCAAAAGAGACCCAGTACTTC. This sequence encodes CASSAASGGGSKETQYF.

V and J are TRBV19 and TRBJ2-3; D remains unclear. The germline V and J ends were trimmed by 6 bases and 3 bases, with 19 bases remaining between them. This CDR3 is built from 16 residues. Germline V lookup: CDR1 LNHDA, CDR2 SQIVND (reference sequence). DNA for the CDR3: TGTGCCAGTAGCCTAAGAGGAATTTCTCGTACAGATACGCAGTATTTT. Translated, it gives CASSLRGISRTDTQYF.

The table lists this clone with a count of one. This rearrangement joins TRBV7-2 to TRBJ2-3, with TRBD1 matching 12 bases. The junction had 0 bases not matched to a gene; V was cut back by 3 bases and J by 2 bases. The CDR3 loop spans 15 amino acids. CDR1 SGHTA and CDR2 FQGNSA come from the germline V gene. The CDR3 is CASSLGQGATDTQYF. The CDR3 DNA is TGTGCCAGCAGCTTGGGACAGGGGGCCACAGATACGCAGTATTTT.

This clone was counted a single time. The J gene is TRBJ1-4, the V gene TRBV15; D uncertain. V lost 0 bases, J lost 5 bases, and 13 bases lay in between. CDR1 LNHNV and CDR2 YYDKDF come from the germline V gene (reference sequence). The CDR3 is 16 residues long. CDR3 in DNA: TGTGCCACCAGCAGAGATCGATTCGGCGGGAATGAAAAACTGTTTTTT. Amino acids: CATSRDRFGGNEKLFF.

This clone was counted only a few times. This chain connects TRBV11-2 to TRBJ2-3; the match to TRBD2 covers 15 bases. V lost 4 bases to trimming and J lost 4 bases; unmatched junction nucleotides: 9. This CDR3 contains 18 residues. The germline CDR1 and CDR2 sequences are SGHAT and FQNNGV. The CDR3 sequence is CASSWGLAGGGVPDTQYF. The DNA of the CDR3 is TGTGCCAGCAGCTGGGGACTAGCGGGGGGCGGGGTCCCAGATACGCAGTATTTT.

CDR3 loop: CASSRDSPEQYF. In DNA, the CDR3 is TGTGCCAGCAGTCGGGACAGTCCCGAGCAGTACTTC. The chain recombines TRBV6-5 with TRBJ2-7, with 7 nucleotides matching TRBD1. In germline, CDR1 is MNHEY, CDR2 SVGAGI. Losses at the gene ends were 5 bases for V and 6 bases for J; bases not matched to a gene: 4. The CDR3 extends over 12 amino acids.

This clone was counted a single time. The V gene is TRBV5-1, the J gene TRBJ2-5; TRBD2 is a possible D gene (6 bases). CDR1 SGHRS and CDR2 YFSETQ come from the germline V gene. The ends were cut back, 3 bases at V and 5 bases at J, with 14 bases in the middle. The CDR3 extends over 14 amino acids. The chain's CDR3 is CASSSGVPGETQYF. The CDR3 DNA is TGCGCCAGCAGCTCGGGGGTTCCGGGGGAGACCCAGTACTTC.

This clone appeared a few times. CDR3 loop: CASTPSSGVLHF. DNA for the CDR3: TGTGCCAGCACCCCCTCATCGGGAGTGCTCCACTTT. The rearrangement links TRBV6-5 to TRBJ1-6; D remains ambiguous. This CDR3 comprises 12 residues. Per germline, CDR1 MNHEY and CDR2 SVGAGI. Trimming took 7 bases from V and 16 from J, leaving 17 bases between them.